This T cell receptor (beta chain) was found in a study of molecular identifiers for immune sequencing clone quantification. TCRdb reprocessed the PCR reads via MiXCR and lists one record per CDR3 protein. Of some 320,000 distinct CDR3 sequences in the sample, roughly 23% were seen once. Looked up from germline, CDR1 is KGHSH and CDR2 is LQKENI. Trimming shortened V by 3 bases and J by 3 bases, and 17 bases separated the two germline ends. The CDR3 is 16 residues long. This receptor was identified in a human donor in good health. Some libraries in this study had Jurkat cell RNA spiked in. What was sequenced was naive CD8+ T cells from blood, with Jurkat cell RNA spiked in. The subset is: FACS-sorted CD8+CD4-CCR7+CD45RA+ naive T cells. The chain carries TRBV18 and TRBJ1-1; possible D gene TRBD1, 6 bases. CDR3 nucleotides: TGTGCCAGCTCACCCCTGGACAGAGGGACCTACACTGAAGCTTTCTTT. Its translation: CASSPLDRGTYTEAFF.